This T cell receptor (beta chain) was identified in a study of blood T cell repertoires in COVID-19. Looking at the study overall: Samples representing acute and convalescent COVID-19 were sourced from the United States, Italy and Spain. Sources were T cells, B-cell-depleted T cells, or PBMCs; the material itself was cDNA or gDNA.

The germline gives CDR1 MNHEY, CDR2 SVGEGT. The CDR3 totals 18 residues. The V and J ends lost 2 bases and 0 bases, in that order; junction bases with no gene match: 12. By share, this clone ranks as medium-sized. Under the authors' procedure: Amplification with reference gene primers provided the estimates of nucleated cell counts. Data came from immunoSEQ multiplex PCR; TCRdb stores just in-frame clones and leaves some out. V and J calls plus clone size are reproduced from that table; the DNA served to infer D and trimming. The sample consists of more than 60,000 clones, approximately 88% of them appearing once.

The V gene is TRBV6-2 or TRBV6-3, the J gene TRBJ1-1; 7 bases fit TRBD1. The sequence came from a woman of 80 years or more with active or convalescent COVID-19. The sequencing sample was made of peripheral blood. DNA of the CDR3: TGTGCCAGCAGTTACCGGGACAGTTTTATTACGGTGAACACTGAAGCTTTCTTT. Protein sequence: CASSYRDSFITVNTEAFF.